The rows below give T cell receptor beta chains drawn from one sample of a study of regulatory T cells in long-lasting Graves disease. In TCRdb, the multiplex PCR reads were re-called with MiXCR into one record per CDR3 protein. The sample records roughly 500,000 distinct CDR3 sequences, roughly 12% being singletons. The data also belong to a second study, concerning T cells in Graves' hyperthyroidism and ophthalmopathy.

The sequencing used peripheral blood mononuclear cells (PBMCs), collected at new diagnosis, from a patient treated with antithyroid drugs. The source of these receptors is a man aged 25 to 45 with Graves disease. Both conserved end residues are part of each CDR3. A D gene is named only where the DNA matches it firmly. Not every row has a clone size; where given, it reads once, few, many or a size class.

>TRBJ2-7|.|many|TRBV11-2
CASSLGTGGWVYEQYF
TGTGCCAGCAGCTTAGGAACAGGCGGTTGGGTCTACGAGCAGTACTTC
>TRBJ1-1|.|many|TRBV20-1
CSARSLNTEAFF
TGCAGTGCTAGGTCTCTGAACACTGAAGCTTTCTTT
>TRBJ1-1|.|many|TRBV29-1
CSVLRELDTEAFF
TGCAGCGTTCTAAGGGAACTCGACACTGAAGCTTTCTTT
>TRBJ1-1|TRBD1|many|TRBV27
CASSFFPQGSRGFDTEAFF
TGTGCCAGCAGTTTTTTTCCCCAGGGGTCCAGGGGGTTCGACACTGAAGCTTTCTTT
>TRBJ2-7|.|many|TRBV3-1
CASSPSWRESEQYF
TGTGCCAGCAGCCCCTCGTGGCGTGAAAGCGAGCAGTACTTC
>TRBJ2-7|TRBD2|.|TRBV6-9
CASSYGSGGNYEQYF
TGTGCCAGCAGTTACGGGTCGGGAGGTAACTACGAGCAGTACTTC
>TRBJ1-1|.|few|TRBV9
CASRPDILQSRAFF
TGTGCCAGCAGGCCGGACATTCTCCAGAGCCGAGCTTTCTTT
>TRBJ1-1|.|.|TRBV18
CASSPLKTGTTEAFF
TGTGCCAGCTCACCCTTAAAAACAGGGACCACTGAAGCTTTCTTT
>TRBJ1-5|.|many|TRBV19
CASTKGGSQPQHF
TGTGCCAGTACTAAGGGTGGGTCGCAGCCCCAGCATTTT
>TRBJ1-5|.|once|TRBV24-1
CATMGGTNQPQHF
TGTGCCACCATGGGAGGGACCAATCAGCCCCAGCATTTT
>TRBJ1-1|.|many|TRBV12-3/TRBV12-4
CASSSTPAMNTEAFF
TGTGCCAGCAGTTCCACCCCCGCAATGAACACTGAAGCTTTCTTT
>TRBJ1-6|TRBD1|.|TRBV7-9
CASSLGTGVSPLHF
TGTGCCAGCAGCTTAGGGACAGGGGTTTCACCCCTCCACTTT
>TRBJ2-5|.|.|TRBV9
CASSDETQAGPQETQYF
TGTGCCAGCAGCGACGAGACTCAAGCGGGCCCCCAAGAGACCCAGTACTTC
>TRBJ2-7|.|many|TRBV10-3
CAISDSGSGSYEQYF
TGTGCCATCAGTGATTCTGGCTCCGGCTCCTACGAGCAGTACTTC
>TRBJ1-2|.|.|TRBV29-1
CSVRRTEGYTF
TGCAGCGTACGGCGAACGGAGGGCTACACCTTC
>TRBJ2-5|.|many|TRBV12-3/TRBV12-4
CASSLAGRRETQYF
TGTGCCAGCAGCCTAGCAGGGAGAAGAGAGACCCAGTACTTC
>TRBJ2-3|TRBD2|.|TRBV7-9
CASSPRRGIDTQYF
TGTGCCAGCAGCCCACGGCGGGGGATAGATACGCAGTATTTT
>TRBJ2-7|TRBD2|.|TRBV29-1
CSAVRAGGSYEQYF
TGCAGCGCTGTTAGGGCGGGAGGATCCTACGAGCAGTACTTC
>TRBJ1-2|TRBD1|.|TRBV3-1
CASSHVRGIGYTF
TGTGCCAGCAGTCATGTCAGGGGGATTGGCTACACCTTC
>TRBJ1-6|TRBD1|many|TRBV12-3/TRBV12-4
CASTRGDRVNSPLHF
TGTGCCAGCACTAGGGGGGACAGGGTCAATTCACCCCTCCACTTT
>TRBJ1-6|TRBD1|many|TRBV28
CASSPAVQGLFSPLHF
TGTGCCAGCAGCCCTGCCGTACAGGGGTTATTTTCACCCCTCCACTTT
>TRBJ1-5|.|.|TRBV20-1
CSVGSSGHINQPQHF
TGCAGTGTTGGGTCCTCGGGACACATAAATCAGCCCCAGCATTTT